This T cell receptor (beta chain) was obtained from a study of T cell repertoires in cytomegalovirus infection. On the study more broadly: Public TCR beta signature analysis indicated the presence of both CMV infection and matching HLA type. Points from the study as a whole: Across the ex vivo response, the dominant clonotypes were HLA-C-restricted CMV-specific TCR beta clonotypes.

This CDR3 has 12 residues. Trimming cost V 0 bases and J 5 bases, with 4 bases left between them. CDR1 is MGHRA and CDR2 is YSYEKL in the germline V gene. Remarks on this clonotype: Its antigen remains unknown.

TCRdb redid the calling of the reads with MiXCR, one entry per CDR3 protein. The sample has approximately 270,000 distinct CDR3 sequences; under 25% are singletons. This TCR derives from a human donor in good health (CMV status not recorded). Some clones in this sample may be carry-over from other donors' samples. The input for sequencing was cultured PBMCs, taken from culture after CMV antigen stimulation. This chain links TRBV4-1 with TRBJ1-2; no definite D call. CDR3 nucleotide sequence: TGCGCCAGCAGCCAAGATTTTTATGGCTACACCTTC. Its translation is CASSQDFYGYTF.